These T cell receptor beta chains were read from a single sample in a study of T cell responses to AZD1222 COVID-19 vaccine. TCRdb keeps only in-frame clones here, not all; method: immunoSEQ multiplex PCR. The sample carries 85,000 to 100,000 clones, 85% to 95% recorded once. This material consisted of peripheral blood, taken on day 0 of AZD1222 vaccination. The receptor source for this set is an adult in good health. CDR3s include the opening cysteine and the closing phenylalanine or tryptophan. Clone size is stated in some rows and not others, as once, few, many or a class when expanded.

j_call,v_call,clone_size,cdr3_aa
TRBJ2-6,TRBV4-2,NA,CASSQEEGSGANVLTF
TRBJ2-7,TRBV28,NA,CASSLRLALSYEQYF
TRBJ1-1,TRBV4-1,NA,CASSRDTEAFF
TRBJ1-5,TRBV12-5,NA,CASGDTLNQPQHF
TRBJ1-5,TRBV10-2,NA,CASSESSGGNQPQHF
TRBJ1-6,TRBV5-6,NA,CASSLGTARDINSPLHF
TRBJ2-3,TRBV30,NA,CAWTEGLNTQYF
TRBJ1-5,TRBV6-6,NA,CASSSLSNQPQHF
TRBJ1-3,TRBV1,NA,CTSSRLASSQSPGANTIYF
TRBJ2-3,TRBV10-3,NA,CAISDRGSADTQYF
TRBJ1-4,TRBV9,NA,CASSVDGFNEKLFF
TRBJ1-1,TRBV19,NA,CASSAFRGGGTEAFF
TRBJ1-3,TRBV5-1,NA,CASSLVGSGNTIYF
TRBJ1-4,TRBV7-8,NA,CASSLEGTGREKLFF
TRBJ1-2,TRBV28,NA,CASRLGYRGRRLDGYTF
TRBJ1-2,TRBV7-3,once,CASRRTDRRYNYGYTF
TRBJ1-6,TRBV19,NA,CASTDVGLPWKDSPLHF
TRBJ1-6,TRBV5-1,NA,CASSFDDGRNSPLHF
TRBJ2-7,TRBV4-2,NA,CASSQAFGTGGAKEQYF
TRBJ2-2,TRBV6-2/TRBV6-3,NA,CASSHTRGELFF
TRBJ2-1,TRBV28,once,CASSLWASGMLVNEQFF
TRBJ1-2,TRBV6-5,few,CASRTLTVGYTF
TRBJ1-5,TRBV6-5,NA,CASASNNQPQHF
TRBJ2-2,TRBV7-2,NA,CASSLVVSTGELFF
TRBJ1-5,TRBV5-5,NA,CASSLLWDQPQHF
TRBJ2-3,TRBV4-2,NA,CASSHRDTQYF
TRBJ2-7,TRBV6-1,NA,CASSEVGRGREQYF
TRBJ1-4,TRBV27,NA,CASSFGGEKLFF
TRBJ2-2,TRBV9,NA,CASSVDPPANTGELFF